This is a list of T cell receptor beta chains from one sample in a study of T cell clones after liver transplantation. The protocol was immunoSEQ multiplex PCR, while the TCRdb copy is restricted to in-frame clones and leaves out a portion. The sample lists roughly 70,000 clones, 80% seen once, with around 0.66% in the top ten. Sequences were derived from CD4+ T cells from blood, sampled before liver transplant. The receptors were sampled from a human donor who received a liver transplant. CDR3s include the opening cysteine and the closing phenylalanine or tryptophan. A D gene is named only where the DNA matches it firmly. Where a row states a size, it is once, few, many or the class of an expanded clone; other rows omit it.

j_gene | v_gene | abundance | d_gene | CDR3nt | CDR3aa
TRBJ2-7 | TRBV18 | once | NA | TGTGCCAGCTCACTTGGGACACCCTACGAGCAGTACTTC | CASSLGTPYEQYF
TRBJ2-7 | TRBV6-5 | medium-sized | TRBD1 | TGTGCCAGCAGTTCCGCCGGGACAGGATCGCACGAGCAGTACTTC | CASSSAGTGSHEQYF
TRBJ2-7 | TRBV5-6 | NA | TRBD1 | TGTGCCAGCAGCGGCCGCCTGACAGGGGCGCCAGGCTACGAGCAGTACTTC | CASSGRLTGAPGYEQYF
TRBJ2-7 | TRBV7-4 | NA | NA | TGTGCCAGCAGCGCTCGGGTTGGCGAGCAGTACTTC | CASSARVGEQYF
TRBJ1-3 | TRBV5-1 | NA | TRBD1 | TGCGCCAGCAGCCCCCAGCCCAGGGGGAGTGGGTCTGGAAACACCATATATTTT | CASSPQPRGSGSGNTIYF
TRBJ1-1 | TRBV5-8 | NA | NA | TGTGCCAGCAGCTTGCGCATGATGAACACTGAAGCTTTCTTT | CASSLRMMNTEAFF
TRBJ2-1 | TRBV20-1 | NA | NA | TGCAGTGCGGTCGGCCGCGATGAGCAGTTCTTC | CSAVGRDEQFF
TRBJ2-3 | TRBV9 | NA | TRBD2 | TGTGCCAGCAGCCCTCTAGCGGGAGGAGGCACAGATACGCAGTATTTT | CASSPLAGGGTDTQYF
TRBJ1-5 | TRBV19 | few | NA | TGTGCCAGTAGTTTAATCGATAGCAATCAGCCCCAGCATTTT | CASSLIDSNQPQHF
TRBJ1-2 | TRBV5-1 | NA | NA | TGCGCCAGCAGCCTAAGTGTGGGGGCGAACTATGGCTACACCTTC | CASSLSVGANYGYTF
TRBJ2-5 | TRBV14 | NA | NA | TGTGCCAGCAGCTCAGGGGAGACCCAGTACTTC | CASSSGETQYF
TRBJ2-1 | TRBV9 | NA | NA | TGTGCCAGCAGCCCACAGGACCAGTACAATGAGCAGTTCTTC | CASSPQDQYNEQFF
TRBJ2-1 | TRBV4-2 | NA | TRBD2 | TGTGCCAGCAGCTCCCGGGACCTGCGGGGGGGTCCGGCGGATGAGCAGTTCTTC | CASSSRDLRGGPADEQFF
TRBJ2-3 | TRBV19 | few | NA | TGTGCCAGTAGTTTAGACCCTGGCACAGATACGCAGTATTTT | CASSLDPGTDTQYF
TRBJ2-7 | TRBV5-1 | NA | TRBD1 | TGCGCCAGCAGCTGGGGACCGGGACAGGGGAACTACGAGCAGTACTTC | CASSWGPGQGNYEQYF
TRBJ1-5 | TRBV19 | NA | NA | TGTGCCAGTAGTCCCCAGGCGGGCCACAATCAGCCCCAGCATTTT | CASSPQAGHNQPQHF
TRBJ1-1 | TRBV28 | NA | NA | TGTGCCAGCAGTACCAGACACACTGAAGCTTTCTTT | CASSTRHTEAFF
TRBJ2-2 | TRBV18 | NA | TRBD1 | TGTGCCAGCTCAATTAGACAGGGCAGGAACACCGGGGAGCTGTTTTTT | CASSIRQGRNTGELFF
TRBJ2-7 | TRBV5-1 | NA | NA | TGCGCCAGCAGCCCTGTCCCCGCCAGGGAGCAGTACTTC | CASSPVPAREQYF
TRBJ2-1 | TRBV6-5 | NA | TRBD1 | TGTGCCAGCAGTGCGGACAGGGAGGATGAGCAGTTCTTC | CASSADREDEQFF